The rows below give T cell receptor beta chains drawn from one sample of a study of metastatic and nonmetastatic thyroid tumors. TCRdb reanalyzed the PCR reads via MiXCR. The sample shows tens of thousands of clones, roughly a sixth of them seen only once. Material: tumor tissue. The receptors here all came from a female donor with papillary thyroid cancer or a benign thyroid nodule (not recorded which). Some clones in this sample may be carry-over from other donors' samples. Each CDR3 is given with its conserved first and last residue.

CDR3aa: CASSQAPSQGAKYSPLHF; v_gene: TRBV4-2; j_gene: TRBJ1-6
CDR3aa: CASSQASGRLQETQYF; v_gene: TRBV3-1; j_gene: TRBJ2-5
CDR3aa: CASSLRGLAGTDTQYF; v_gene: TRBV7-6; j_gene: TRBJ2-3
CDR3aa: CASSPSQGTYGYTF; v_gene: TRBV5-1; j_gene: TRBJ1-2
CDR3aa: CASSLTGRSNQPQHF; v_gene: TRBV12-3/TRBV12-4; j_gene: TRBJ1-5
CDR3aa: CASSFGRREGRLEQYF; v_gene: TRBV7-2; j_gene: TRBJ2-7
CDR3aa: CSSSRGIGGYNEQFF; v_gene: TRBV20-1; j_gene: TRBJ2-1
CDR3aa: CASSPGTGGISGTQYF; v_gene: TRBV5-1; j_gene: TRBJ2-5
CDR3aa: CASSTPGLDYGYTF; v_gene: TRBV19; j_gene: TRBJ1-2
CDR3aa: CASSEGGSGPTGIYF; v_gene: TRBV6-1; j_gene: TRBJ1-3
CDR3aa: CSASSPVQRGNTEAFF; v_gene: TRBV20-1; j_gene: TRBJ1-1
CDR3aa: CASSLAPGSGANVLTF; v_gene: TRBV5-1; j_gene: TRBJ2-6
CDR3aa: CASSLVISRMNTEAFF; v_gene: TRBV11-1; j_gene: TRBJ1-1
CDR3aa: CASRGDRGNTEAFF; v_gene: TRBV5-4; j_gene: TRBJ1-1
CDR3aa: CASSNGQGGTYEQYF; v_gene: TRBV2; j_gene: TRBJ2-7
CDR3aa: CASTLGTTNTQYF; v_gene: TRBV12-3/TRBV12-4; j_gene: TRBJ2-3
CDR3aa: CSISGLAREGTTNEQFF; v_gene: TRBV29-1; j_gene: TRBJ2-1
CDR3aa: CSAPRVSTGNTIYF; v_gene: TRBV20-1; j_gene: TRBJ1-3
CDR3aa: CAISGTRGVENEQFF; v_gene: TRBV10-3; j_gene: TRBJ2-1
CDR3aa: CASSPPPGQVMGGYTF; v_gene: TRBV11-1; j_gene: TRBJ1-2
CDR3aa: CASSFSYAVDNEQFF; v_gene: TRBV12-3/TRBV12-4; j_gene: TRBJ2-1
CDR3aa: CASSRGQRTNEKLFF; v_gene: TRBV6-1; j_gene: TRBJ1-4